A selection of T cell receptor beta chains follows, all from one sample in a study of blood T cell repertoires in COVID-19. Sequenced by immunoSEQ multiplex PCR; TCRdb stores in-frame clones only, minus some. The sample contains more than 250,000 clones, roughly 89% of which appear only once. The specimen sequenced was PBMCs or T cells enriched from blood (not recorded which). The receptors were gathered from a woman younger than 35 with acute COVID-19. CDR3s include the opening cysteine and the closing phenylalanine or tryptophan. The order of the fields is J gene, clone size, D gene, V gene, CDR3 DNA, CDR3 protein. A D gene is named only where the DNA matches it firmly. Size is stated for part of the rows, as once, few or many counts, or as a class when the clone is expanded.

J gene: TRBJ1-1; clone size: NA; D gene: NA; V gene: TRBV27; CDR3 DNA: TGTGCCAGCAGTTTATTTACAGGACATGACACTGAAGCTTTCTTT; CDR3 protein: CASSLFTGHDTEAFF
J gene: TRBJ1-6; clone size: NA; D gene: TRBD1; V gene: TRBV10-3; CDR3 DNA: TGTGCCACTGGGACAGGTGCGGTTTCACCCCTCCACTTT; CDR3 protein: CATGTGAVSPLHF
J gene: TRBJ2-1; clone size: NA; D gene: NA; V gene: TRBV5-1; CDR3 DNA: TGCGCCAGCAGCAGCAGCGGAAGCTCCTACAATGAGCAGTTCTTC; CDR3 protein: CASSSSGSSYNEQFF
J gene: TRBJ2-3; clone size: few; D gene: NA; V gene: TRBV10-1; CDR3 DNA: TGCGCCAGCAGTGAGGACCCGGGGACAGATACGCAGTATTTT; CDR3 protein: CASSEDPGTDTQYF
J gene: TRBJ2-7; clone size: NA; D gene: TRBD1; V gene: TRBV5-5; CDR3 DNA: TGTGCCAGCAGCTTGGGCTCGCAGGGGGCCGAGCAGTACTTC; CDR3 protein: CASSLGSQGAEQYF
J gene: TRBJ2-3; clone size: NA; D gene: TRBD2; V gene: TRBV5-1; CDR3 DNA: TGCGCCAGCAGCTTGCGCGCGGGAGGGTGGCCAGATACGCAGTATTTT; CDR3 protein: CASSLRAGGWPDTQYF
J gene: TRBJ1-5; clone size: NA; D gene: NA; V gene: TRBV21-1; CDR3 DNA: TGTGCCAGCAGCACCACAGGGAGTTGTTATCAGCCCCAGCATTTT; CDR3 protein: CASSTTGSCYQPQHF
J gene: TRBJ1-6; clone size: NA; D gene: NA; V gene: TRBV6-6; CDR3 DNA: TGTGCCAGCAGCAACCACGCCTTGACAGGCCCCGGCTCCTATAATTCACCCCTCCACTTT; CDR3 protein: CASSNHALTGPGSYNSPLHF
J gene: TRBJ1-5; clone size: many; D gene: TRBD1; V gene: TRBV19; CDR3 DNA: TGTGCCAGTAGTATCGCGGGACAGGGTTTTCAGCCCCAGCATTTT; CDR3 protein: CASSIAGQGFQPQHF
J gene: TRBJ1-4; clone size: NA; D gene: TRBD1; V gene: TRBV15; CDR3 DNA: TGTGCCACCAGCACCTGGACAGGGGAGGAGGAAAAACTGTTTTTT; CDR3 protein: CATSTWTGEEEKLFF
J gene: TRBJ2-3; clone size: NA; D gene: NA; V gene: TRBV7-9; CDR3 DNA: TGTGCCAGCAGCTACTCTGCGGGGTTCACAGATACGCAGTATTTT; CDR3 protein: CASSYSAGFTDTQYF
J gene: TRBJ2-7; clone size: NA; D gene: TRBD1; V gene: TRBV4-1; CDR3 DNA: TGCGCCAGCAGCCGTGGACAGGGAACCTACGAGCAGTACTTC; CDR3 protein: CASSRGQGTYEQYF
J gene: TRBJ2-1; clone size: NA; D gene: NA; V gene: TRBV30; CDR3 DNA: TGTGCCTGGAGTAGAGGCAGGGAGGAGGTAAATGAGCAGTTCTTC; CDR3 protein: CAWSRGREEVNEQFF
J gene: TRBJ2-7; clone size: NA; D gene: TRBD2; V gene: TRBV7-2; CDR3 DNA: TGTGCCAGCAGCTGGGAGCGGGGCTCCTACGAGCAGTACTTC; CDR3 protein: CASSWERGSYEQYF
J gene: TRBJ2-7; clone size: once; D gene: TRBD2; V gene: TRBV18; CDR3 DNA: TGTGCCAGCTCACCAGGACTAGCGGGGAGTTCCTACGAGCAGTACTTC; CDR3 protein: CASSPGLAGSSYEQYF
J gene: TRBJ1-5; clone size: NA; D gene: TRBD1; V gene: TRBV25-1; CDR3 DNA: TGTGCCAGCAGTGGGGACAGGGGCAATAGCAATCAGCCCCAGCATTTT; CDR3 protein: CASSGDRGNSNQPQHF
J gene: TRBJ2-7; clone size: NA; D gene: NA; V gene: TRBV7-6; CDR3 DNA: TGTGCCAGCAGCCCCCAAGGGGCCGCCACCTACGAGCAGTACTTC; CDR3 protein: CASSPQGAATYEQYF
J gene: TRBJ1-5; clone size: few; D gene: NA; V gene: TRBV7-2; CDR3 DNA: TGTGCCAGCAGCTTAGCAGCTTATCAGCCCCAGCATTTT; CDR3 protein: CASSLAAYQPQHF
J gene: TRBJ2-1; clone size: NA; D gene: NA; V gene: TRBV5-1; CDR3 DNA: TGCGCCAGCAGCCAAGGTGACTTTTACAATGAGCAGTTCTTC; CDR3 protein: CASSQGDFYNEQFF
J gene: TRBJ1-6; clone size: NA; D gene: TRBD1; V gene: TRBV28; CDR3 DNA: TGTGCCAGCAGTTTTAACAGGGGGAATTCACCCCTCCACTTT; CDR3 protein: CASSFNRGNSPLHF
J gene: TRBJ2-7; clone size: NA; D gene: TRBD1; V gene: TRBV24-1; CDR3 DNA: TGTGCCACCGGCGGTGGGACAGGGGGATTAAGGTACTACGAGCAGTACTTC; CDR3 protein: CATGGGTGGLRYYEQYF
J gene: TRBJ2-2; clone size: NA; D gene: NA; V gene: TRBV20-1; CDR3 DNA: TGCAGTGCTAGAGCGGGATGGGAGCTGTTTTTT; CDR3 protein: CSARAGWELFF
J gene: TRBJ2-2; clone size: NA; D gene: NA; V gene: TRBV2; CDR3 DNA: TGTGCCAGCAGTGAATTAGCTATGGTCACCGGGGAGCTGTTTTTT; CDR3 protein: CASSELAMVTGELFF
J gene: TRBJ1-4; clone size: once; D gene: NA; V gene: TRBV25-1; CDR3 DNA: TGTGCCAGCAGTGAATTGGCAGGGTTAGGCGAAAAACTGTTTTTT; CDR3 protein: CASSELAGLGEKLFF
J gene: TRBJ1-2; clone size: NA; D gene: NA; V gene: TRBV4-1; CDR3 DNA: TGCGCCAGCAGCCAAGATCAACAGAAAACCTATGGCTACACCTTC; CDR3 protein: CASSQDQQKTYGYTF
J gene: TRBJ2-2; clone size: NA; D gene: NA; V gene: TRBV23-1; CDR3 DNA: TGCGCCAGCAGTCATCCCCAGGGGAGAAGGAGGACCGGGGAGCTGTTTTTT; CDR3 protein: CASSHPQGRRRTGELFF
J gene: TRBJ1-3; clone size: NA; D gene: NA; V gene: TRBV29-1; CDR3 DNA: TGCAGCGTCGTGTCCGGAAACACCATATATTTT; CDR3 protein: CSVVSGNTIYF
J gene: TRBJ2-7; clone size: NA; D gene: NA; V gene: TRBV12-3/TRBV12-4; CDR3 DNA: TGTGCCAGCAGTTTCTTATCCTACGAGCAGTACTTC; CDR3 protein: CASSFLSYEQYF
J gene: TRBJ2-7; clone size: NA; D gene: NA; V gene: TRBV4-3; CDR3 DNA: TGCGCCAGCAGCCAAGTTGGCGGGCGCGAGCAGTACTTC; CDR3 protein: CASSQVGGREQYF
J gene: TRBJ2-7; clone size: NA; D gene: TRBD2; V gene: TRBV27; CDR3 DNA: TGTGCCAGCAGTCCGGGACTAGCGGGATCAGATCCCCACGAGCAGTACTTC; CDR3 protein: CASSPGLAGSDPHEQYF
J gene: TRBJ1-4; clone size: NA; D gene: TRBD1; V gene: TRBV29-1; CDR3 DNA: TGCAGCGCCGGGACAGGGGCGGGTGAAAAACTGTTTTTT; CDR3 protein: CSAGTGAGEKLFF
J gene: TRBJ2-2; clone size: NA; D gene: NA; V gene: TRBV27; CDR3 DNA: TGTGCCAGCAGTTACTCGACATCCAACACCGGGGAGCTGTTTTTT; CDR3 protein: CASSYSTSNTGELFF
J gene: TRBJ2-5; clone size: NA; D gene: NA; V gene: TRBV7-6; CDR3 DNA: TGTGCCAGCAGCTTAGGGCAGAAAGAGACCCAGTACTTC; CDR3 protein: CASSLGQKETQYF
J gene: TRBJ1-5; clone size: NA; D gene: TRBD1; V gene: TRBV7-2; CDR3 DNA: TGTGCCAGCAGCTTAGGAGGGGGCCGAGTTTTAGAGCCCCAGCATTTT; CDR3 protein: CASSLGGGRVLEPQHF
J gene: TRBJ1-2; clone size: NA; D gene: TRBD1; V gene: TRBV7-2; CDR3 DNA: TGTGCCAGCAGCTGGGGACAGGACTATGGCTACACCTTC; CDR3 protein: CASSWGQDYGYTF
J gene: TRBJ2-1; clone size: NA; D gene: TRBD1; V gene: TRBV18; CDR3 DNA: TGTGCCAGCTCACCAGACGACAGGGATTGGAATGAGCAGTTCTTC; CDR3 protein: CASSPDDRDWNEQFF
J gene: TRBJ2-7; clone size: NA; D gene: NA; V gene: TRBV29-1; CDR3 DNA: TGCAGCGTTGGGGACATCGAGCAGTACTTC; CDR3 protein: CSVGDIEQYF
J gene: TRBJ1-1; clone size: NA; D gene: NA; V gene: TRBV2; CDR3 DNA: TGTGCCAGCAGTCGACAAGTCTCTGAAGCTTTCTTT; CDR3 protein: CASSRQVSEAFF
J gene: TRBJ2-2; clone size: NA; D gene: TRBD2; V gene: TRBV28; CDR3 DNA: TGTGCCAGCAGTACTAGCGGGAGGGTGACCGGGGAGCTGTTTTTT; CDR3 protein: CASSTSGRVTGELFF
J gene: TRBJ2-7; clone size: NA; D gene: TRBD2; V gene: TRBV7-8; CDR3 DNA: TGTGCCAGCAGCCCTACTAGCGGGAGCTCCTACGAGCAGTACTTC; CDR3 protein: CASSPTSGSSYEQYF
J gene: TRBJ1-1; clone size: NA; D gene: TRBD1; V gene: TRBV7-2; CDR3 DNA: TGTGCCAGTACAGGGGTATCTGAAGCTTTCTTT; CDR3 protein: CASTGVSEAFF
J gene: TRBJ2-1; clone size: NA; D gene: TRBD2; V gene: TRBV29-1; CDR3 DNA: TGCAGCGTACGACTAGCGGGAGTGAATGAGCAGTTCTTC; CDR3 protein: CSVRLAGVNEQFF
J gene: TRBJ2-3; clone size: NA; D gene: NA; V gene: TRBV2; CDR3 DNA: TGTGCCAGCTTGGCTAGCGAGAATCCCAGCACAGATACGCAGTATTTT; CDR3 protein: CASLASENPSTDTQYF
J gene: TRBJ1-6; clone size: NA; D gene: NA; V gene: TRBV18; CDR3 DNA: TGTGCCAGCTCACCGTCCGACACCTATAATTCACCCCTCCACTTT; CDR3 protein: CASSPSDTYNSPLHF
J gene: TRBJ1-2; clone size: once; D gene: NA; V gene: TRBV12-3/TRBV12-4; CDR3 DNA: TGTGCCAGCACCAAGTTGGGAGCCCACACCTTC; CDR3 protein: CASTKLGAHTF
J gene: TRBJ1-5; clone size: NA; D gene: NA; V gene: TRBV27; CDR3 DNA: TGTGCCAGCAGTTTCGCCAGGGGACCCCAGCATTTT; CDR3 protein: CASSFARGPQHF
J gene: TRBJ1-6; clone size: NA; D gene: TRBD1; V gene: TRBV6-5; CDR3 DNA: TGTGCCAGCAGTCGGGGACAGGTAGCTTCACCCCTCCACTTT; CDR3 protein: CASSRGQVASPLHF
J gene: TRBJ2-3; clone size: once; D gene: TRBD2; V gene: TRBV7-8; CDR3 DNA: TGTGCCAGCAGCTTAGATTTAGCGGGAGGGGTGACAGATACGCAGTATTTT; CDR3 protein: CASSLDLAGGVTDTQYF
J gene: TRBJ2-1; clone size: NA; D gene: TRBD2; V gene: TRBV3-1/TRBV3-2; CDR3 DNA: TGTGCCAGCAGCCAAGATCTAGCGGGAGCCTACAATGAGCAGTTCTTC; CDR3 protein: CASSQDLAGAYNEQFF
J gene: TRBJ2-7; clone size: NA; D gene: TRBD1; V gene: TRBV27; CDR3 DNA: TGTGCCAGCAGTTGGGGACAGGATTCCTACGAGCAGTACTTC; CDR3 protein: CASSWGQDSYEQYF
J gene: TRBJ2-1; clone size: once; D gene: NA; V gene: TRBV19; CDR3 DNA: TGTGCCAGTAGTGTTACAGGTAGCTCCTACAATGAGCAGTTCTTC; CDR3 protein: CASSVTGSSYNEQFF